The rows below give T cell receptor beta chains drawn from one sample of a study of identical twins. MiXCR, run by TCRdb on the 5' RACE reads, gives a single entry per CDR3 protein. The sample lists about 1.7 million distinct CDR3 sequences, 25% to 35% seen once, with approximately 0.25% in the top ten. Sequencing was done on a sample of cord blood. These receptors originate from a newborn girl in good health. CDR3s include the opening cysteine and the closing phenylalanine or tryptophan. A D gene is named only where the DNA matches it firmly. Not all rows give a size; the values are once, few, many and, for expanded clones, a class.

clone_size j_call d_call v_call cdr3_nt cdr3_aa
. TRBJ1-2 TRBD1 TRBV25-1 TGTGCCAGTACCGGACAGGGAAGATATGGCTACACCTTC CASTGQGRYGYTF
. TRBJ1-3 . TRBV7-9 TGTGCCAGCAGCATCCCGGAGGCGGAACAAGGAAACACCATATATTTT CASSIPEAEQGNTIYF
. TRBJ2-1 TRBD2 TRBV28 TGTGCCAGCAGTTTATGGACTAGCGGGAGGCATGAGCAGTTCTTC CASSLWTSGRHEQFF
. TRBJ1-6 TRBD1 TRBV6-1 TGTGCCAGCATTATAGACAGGGGGCTGAATTCACCCCTCCACTTT CASIIDRGLNSPLHF
. TRBJ1-1 TRBD1 TRBV5-5 TGTGCCAGCAGCCACTCGAGGGACAGTCAAGCTTTCTTT CASSHSRDSQAFF
few TRBJ2-3 . TRBV12-3/TRBV12-4 TGTGCCAGCAGCTGGTTATTACGAATAGAGGGGCCAGATACGCAGTATTTT CASSWLLRIEGPDTQYF
few TRBJ2-4 . TRBV7-6 TGTGCCAGCAGCTTGGAGGCAGGGGCCTCACCGTTTGCCAAAAACATTCAGTACTTC CASSLEAGASPFAKNIQYF
once TRBJ1-2 TRBD1 TRBV25-1 TGTGCCAGCAGTGTAGGGGCCCGGGACAGTCCTAACTATGGCTACACCTTC CASSVGARDSPNYGYTF
. TRBJ2-7 . TRBV4-1 TGCGCCAGCAGCCAATGGGAGGACTCCTACGAGCAGTACTTC CASSQWEDSYEQYF
few TRBJ2-1 TRBD1 TRBV7-9 TGTGCCAGCAGCTTAACAGGGGGCTGGGGTGAGCAGTTCTTC CASSLTGGWGEQFF
few TRBJ2-3 TRBD2 TRBV5-1 TGCGCCAGCAGCCGAGTTGGACTAGGTACAGATACGCAGTATTTT CASSRVGLGTDTQYF
. TRBJ2-7 TRBD1 TRBV5-5 TGTGCCAGCAGCTTCCCCGGGACAGGGGGTCTCTACGAGCAGTACTTC CASSFPGTGGLYEQYF
few TRBJ1-2 . TRBV7-2 TGTGCCAGCAGCTTAGGATATAGGCCTAACTATGGCTACACCTTC CASSLGYRPNYGYTF
many TRBJ2-3 TRBD2 TRBV6-2/TRBV6-3 TGTGCCAGCACCGACCCCCCCGGGACTAGAGGAGATACGCAGTATTTT CASTDPPGTRGDTQYF
. TRBJ1-6 TRBD1 TRBV20-1 TGCAGTGCTAGAGATGGGAGGGACAGGGATTCCTATAATTCACCCCTCCACTTT CSARDGRDRDSYNSPLHF
. TRBJ1-2 TRBD1 TRBV12-3/TRBV12-4 TGTGCCAGCAGTTTAGGACAGGGTCGGGCTATTGGCTATGGCTACACCTTC CASSLGQGRAIGYGYTF
. TRBJ2-1 TRBD2 TRBV27 TGTGCCAGCAGTTTGTTTTTGGCTAGCGGGAGTCAAAATGAGCAGTTCTTC CASSLFLASGSQNEQFF
. TRBJ1-4 . TRBV2 TGTGCCAGCAGTGAGAACAGTCCCTGGAGGAAAAAACTGTTTTTT CASSENSPWRKKLFF
few TRBJ2-6 . TRBV7-2 TGTGCCAGCAGCTTAGTTGTAACCCGCTCTGGGGCCAACGTCCTGACTTTC CASSLVVTRSGANVLTF
few TRBJ1-2 . TRBV6-2/TRBV6-3 TGTGCCAGCAGTTACATTCGTCGCTATGGCTACACCTTC CASSYIRRYGYTF
few TRBJ1-1 . TRBV6-2/TRBV6-3 TGTGCCAGCAGCCAGACGGCCACTGAAGCTTTCTTT CASSQTATEAFF
. TRBJ2-1 . TRBV9 TGTGCCAGCAGCGTAGGGTCAAGGGAGCAGTTCTTC CASSVGSREQFF